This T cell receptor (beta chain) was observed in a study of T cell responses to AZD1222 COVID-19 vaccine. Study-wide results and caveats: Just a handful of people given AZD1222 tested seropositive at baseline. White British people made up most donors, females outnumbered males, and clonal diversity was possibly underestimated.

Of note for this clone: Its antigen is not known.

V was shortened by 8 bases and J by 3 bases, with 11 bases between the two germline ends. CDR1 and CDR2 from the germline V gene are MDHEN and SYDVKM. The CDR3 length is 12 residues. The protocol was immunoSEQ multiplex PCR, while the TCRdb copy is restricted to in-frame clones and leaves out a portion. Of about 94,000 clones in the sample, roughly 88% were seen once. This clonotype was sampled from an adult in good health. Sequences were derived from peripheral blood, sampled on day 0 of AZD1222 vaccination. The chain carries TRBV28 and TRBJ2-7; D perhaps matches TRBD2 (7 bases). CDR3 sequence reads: CASEGGVYEQYF. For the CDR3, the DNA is TGTGCCAGCGAGGGGGGGGTCTACGAGCAGTACTTC.